A selection of T cell receptor beta chains follows, all from one sample in a study of cytomegalovirus exposure and HLA in healthy donors. Only in-frame clones appear in the TCRdb table, and some are missing; sequencing was by immunoSEQ multiplex PCR. The sample lists about 140,000 clones; about 10% were seen once. Sequencing was performed on PBMCs. These receptors were obtained from a middle-aged man in good health and CMV-seronegative. The CDR3 runs from the conserved cysteine through the conserved F or W. Each record gives: clone size, J gene, D gene, V gene, CDR3 protein, CDR3 DNA. The D gene is left open where the match is weak. Where a row states a size, it is once, few, many or the class of an expanded clone; other rows omit it.

size: -
J: TRBJ1-2
D: TRBD1
V: TRBV13
CDR3: CASSSDRGQGGYTF
DNA: TGTGCCAGCAGCTCGGACAGGGGGCAGGGTGGCTACACCTTC

size: -
J: TRBJ1-5
D: TRBD1
V: TRBV14
CDR3: CASSRTGVAQPQHF
DNA: TGTGCCAGCAGCCGAACAGGGGTCGCTCAGCCCCAGCATTTT

size: -
J: TRBJ1-5
D: TRBD1
V: TRBV7-3
CDR3: CASPHRTGKVLSNQPQHF
DNA: TGTGCCAGCCCACATCGGACAGGGAAGGTTCTAAGCAATCAGCCCCAGCATTTT

size: -
J: TRBJ1-1
D: -
V: TRBV6-1
CDR3: CASGRVGTEAFF
DNA: TGTGCCAGCGGCCGGGTTGGGACTGAAGCTTTCTTT

size: few
J: TRBJ1-5
D: TRBD1
V: TRBV6-4
CDR3: CASSDTGGSGVGLRRTFGQPQHF
DNA: TGTGCCAGCAGTGACACAGGGGGCTCCGGGGTCGGTCTTCGGAGAACTTTCGGTCAGCCCCAGCATTTT

size: few
J: TRBJ1-2
D: -
V: TRBV5-1
CDR3: CASSFGVNYGYTF
DNA: TGCGCCAGCAGCTTCGGGGTGAACTATGGCTACACCTTC

size: few
J: TRBJ1-1
D: TRBD1
V: TRBV19
CDR3: CASRLQGQGNTEAFF
DNA: TGTGCCAGTAGGTTACAGGGGCAGGGGAACACTGAAGCTTTCTTT

size: -
J: TRBJ2-3
D: TRBD2
V: TRBV5-4
CDR3: CASSEWTSGGTDTQYF
DNA: TGTGCCAGCAGCGAATGGACTAGCGGGGGAACAGATACGCAGTATTTT

size: -
J: TRBJ1-2
D: -
V: TRBV27
CDR3: CASSGGASLNYGYTF
DNA: TGTGCCAGCAGTGGGGGGGCGTCCCTAAACTATGGCTACACCTTC

size: few
J: TRBJ1-1
D: -
V: TRBV28
CDR3: CASSLETENTEAFF
DNA: TGTGCCAGCAGTTTAGAAACAGAGAACACTGAAGCTTTCTTT

size: -
J: TRBJ1-5
D: TRBD1
V: TRBV19
CDR3: CASSIRDRGNQPQHF
DNA: TGTGCCAGTAGTATCCGGGACAGGGGTAATCAGCCCCAGCATTTT

size: -
J: TRBJ1-5
D: -
V: TRBV30
CDR3: CAWGTDIHQPQHF
DNA: TGTGCCTGGGGTACAGATATTCATCAGCCCCAGCATTTT

size: -
J: TRBJ1-2
D: TRBD1
V: TRBV7-9
CDR3: CASSLAGQGGSYGYTF
DNA: TGTGCCAGCAGCTTAGCTGGACAGGGCGGGAGCTATGGCTACACCTTC

size: few
J: TRBJ2-2
D: -
V: TRBV27
CDR3: CASSSSTTPNTGELFF
DNA: TGTGCCAGCAGTTCCTCGACTACACCGAACACCGGGGAGCTGTTTTTT

size: few
J: TRBJ1-2
D: -
V: TRBV7-9
CDR3: CASSLAGQGRAGYTF
DNA: TGTGCCAGCAGCTTAGCGGGGCAGGGGAGGGCTGGCTACACCTTC

size: few
J: TRBJ2-5
D: -
V: TRBV29-1
CDR3: CSVERQQETQYF
DNA: TGCAGCGTTGAACGACAGCAAGAGACCCAGTACTTC

size: -
J: TRBJ2-3
D: -
V: TRBV7-3
CDR3: CASSLTRRADTQYF
DNA: TGTGCCAGCAGCTTAACTAGGAGGGCAGATACGCAGTATTTT

size: few
J: TRBJ2-3
D: -
V: TRBV5-4
CDR3: CASSLGGQFTDTQYF
DNA: TGTGCCAGCAGCTTGGGTGGGCAGTTCACAGATACGCAGTATTTT

size: few
J: TRBJ1-2
D: TRBD1
V: TRBV5-4
CDR3: CASSLQGQVVGYTF
DNA: TGTGCCAGCAGCTTGCAGGGACAGGTGGTTGGCTACACCTTC

size: -
J: TRBJ2-3
D: TRBD2
V: TRBV6-5
CDR3: CASSYSLAGGTDTQYF
DNA: TGTGCCAGCAGTTACTCGCTAGCGGGGGGCACAGATACGCAGTATTTT

size: -
J: TRBJ2-7
D: -
V: TRBV2
CDR3: CASRAGTRYEQYF
DNA: TGTGCCAGCAGGGCCGGGACAAGATACGAGCAGTACTTC

size: -
J: TRBJ1-4
D: -
V: TRBV6-5
CDR3: CASSYGGGVGEKLFF
DNA: TGTGCCAGCAGCTATGGGGGGGGCGTGGGCGAAAAACTGTTTTTC

size: few
J: TRBJ2-5
D: TRBD1
V: TRBV4-1
CDR3: CASGRKGGQGGETQYF
DNA: TGCGCCAGCGGTCGGAAAGGGGGACAGGGGGGAGAGACCCAGTACTTC

size: -
J: TRBJ2-1
D: TRBD2
V: TRBV19
CDR3: CASSLGLAGVNEQFF
DNA: TGTGCCAGTAGTCTCGGACTAGCGGGAGTTAATGAGCAGTTCTTC

size: -
J: TRBJ1-1
D: -
V: TRBV30
CDR3: CAWSIGIQGTEAFF
DNA: TGTGCCTGGTCCATTGGGATACAGGGCACTGAAGCTTTCTTT

size: -
J: TRBJ1-1
D: TRBD1
V: TRBV18
CDR3: CASSLSSTGGYTEAFF
DNA: TGTGCCAGCTCACTTTCTTCGACAGGGGGCTACACTGAAGCTTTCTTT

size: few
J: TRBJ2-6
D: -
V: TRBV7-9
CDR3: CASSSVRGGANVLTF
DNA: TGTGCCAGCAGCTCCGTTAGGGGTGGGGCCAACGTCCTGACTTTC

size: few
J: TRBJ2-3
D: -
V: TRBV29-1
CDR3: CSVSSPGSTDTQYF
DNA: TGCAGCGTTAGTAGCCCGGGAAGCACAGATACGCAGTATTTT

size: -
J: TRBJ1-3
D: -
V: TRBV21-1
CDR3: CASRWVEVYRGIGNTIYF
DNA: TGTGCCAGCCGATGGGTGGAGGTCTACAGGGGGATTGGAAACACCATATATTTT

size: few
J: TRBJ2-2
D: TRBD1
V: TRBV9
CDR3: CASSARQGRNTGELFF
DNA: TGTGCCAGCAGCGCACGACAGGGAAGGAACACCGGGGAGCTGTTTTTT

size: -
J: TRBJ2-3
D: -
V: TRBV7-3
CDR3: CASSLTGADTQYF
DNA: TGTGCCAGCAGCTTAACAGGGGCAGATACGCAGTATTTT

size: -
J: TRBJ1-1
D: -
V: TRBV5-6
CDR3: CASSFLGGTEAFF
DNA: TGTGCCAGCAGCTTCTTAGGAGGCACTGAAGCTTTCTTT

size: -
J: TRBJ1-1
D: -
V: TRBV19
CDR3: CASNLGRQTEAFF
DNA: TGTGCCAGTAATCTGGGGCGTCAAACTGAAGCTTTCTTT

size: -
J: TRBJ1-2
D: -
V: TRBV18
CDR3: CASSPLEVYGYTF
DNA: TGTGCCAGCTCCCCACTGGAGGTCTATGGCTACACCTTC

size: -
J: TRBJ1-1
D: -
V: TRBV19
CDR3: CASSIRGRTTNTEAFF
DNA: TGTGCCAGTAGTATAAGGGGTAGGACAACGAACACTGAAGCTTTCTTT

size: few
J: TRBJ2-7
D: -
V: TRBV7-2
CDR3: CASRGGGTVAYEQYF
DNA: TGTGCCAGCAGGGGTGGGGGGACCGTGGCCTACGAGCAGTACTTC

size: -
J: TRBJ2-5
D: TRBD2
V: TRBV27
CDR3: CASTRAGGPWETQYF
DNA: TGTGCCAGCACCCGAGCGGGAGGGCCATGGGAGACCCAGTACTTC

size: few
J: TRBJ2-3
D: TRBD2
V: TRBV7-2
CDR3: CASSLVPSGGADTQYF
DNA: TGTGCCAGCAGCTTAGTGCCTAGCGGGGGCGCAGATACGCAGTATTTT

size: many
J: TRBJ2-1
D: TRBD2
V: TRBV4-1
CDR3: CASSQEASGRPGFF
DNA: TGCGCCAGCAGCCAAGAGGCTAGCGGGAGACCGGGGTTCTTC

size: -
J: TRBJ2-1
D: TRBD1
V: TRBV7-3
CDR3: CASSLTRQGEINYNEQFF
DNA: TGTGCCAGCAGCTTAACGAGACAGGGGGAGATTAACTACAATGAGCAGTTCTTC

size: -
J: TRBJ1-5
D: -
V: TRBV28
CDR3: CASSLTQGLGSGDQPQHF
DNA: TGTGCCAGCAGCTTGACCCAAGGCCTCGGCAGCGGGGATCAGCCCCAGCATTTT

size: -
J: TRBJ2-3
D: TRBD2
V: TRBV6-6
CDR3: CASRTWASGPQDTQYF
DNA: TGTGCCAGCAGGACCTGGGCTAGCGGACCCCAGGATACGCAGTATTTT

size: -
J: TRBJ1-2
D: TRBD1
V: TRBV5-5
CDR3: CASSTGQGVDGYTF
DNA: TGTGCCAGCAGCACGGGACAGGGGGTTGATGGCTACACCTTC

size: -
J: TRBJ2-5
D: TRBD1
V: TRBV12-5
CDR3: CASGLAVGQGARETQYF
DNA: TGTGCTAGTGGTTTGGCGGTGGGACAGGGGGCGAGAGAGACCCAGTACTTC

size: few
J: TRBJ1-2
D: -
V: TRBV2
CDR3: CASSEAARDSHGYTF
DNA: TGTGCCAGCAGTGAAGCGGCCCGGGACTCCCATGGCTACACCTTC

size: -
J: TRBJ1-4
D: -
V: TRBV29-1
CDR3: CSVEEGGKLFF
DNA: TGCAGCGTTGAGGAGGGAGGGAAACTGTTTTTT